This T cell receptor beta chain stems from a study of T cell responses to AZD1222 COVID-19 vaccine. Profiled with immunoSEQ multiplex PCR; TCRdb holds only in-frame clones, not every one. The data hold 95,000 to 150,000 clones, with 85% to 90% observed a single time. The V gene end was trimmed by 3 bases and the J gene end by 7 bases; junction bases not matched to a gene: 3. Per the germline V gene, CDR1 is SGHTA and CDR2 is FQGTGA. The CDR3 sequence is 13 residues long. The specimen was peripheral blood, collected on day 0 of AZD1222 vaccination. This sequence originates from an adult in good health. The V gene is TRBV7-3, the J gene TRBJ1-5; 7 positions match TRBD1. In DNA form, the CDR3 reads TGTGCCAGCAGCTTGAAGGGGGCCCAGCCCCAGCATTTT. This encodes CASSLKGAQPQHF.